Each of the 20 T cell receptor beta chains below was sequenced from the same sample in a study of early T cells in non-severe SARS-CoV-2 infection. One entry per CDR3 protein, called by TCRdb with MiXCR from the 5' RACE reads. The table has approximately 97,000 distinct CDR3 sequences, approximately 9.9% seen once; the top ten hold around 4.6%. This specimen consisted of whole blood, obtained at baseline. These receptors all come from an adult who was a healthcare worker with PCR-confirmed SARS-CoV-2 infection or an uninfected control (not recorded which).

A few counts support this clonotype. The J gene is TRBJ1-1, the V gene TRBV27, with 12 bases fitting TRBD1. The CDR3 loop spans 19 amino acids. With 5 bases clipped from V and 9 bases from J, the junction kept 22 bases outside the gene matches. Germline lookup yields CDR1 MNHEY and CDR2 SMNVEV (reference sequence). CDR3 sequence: CASSPRTGTGGASGSKAFF. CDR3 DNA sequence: TGTGCCAGCAGTCCCCGAACCGGGACAGGGGGCGCGTCCGGGTCAAAAGCTTTCTTT.

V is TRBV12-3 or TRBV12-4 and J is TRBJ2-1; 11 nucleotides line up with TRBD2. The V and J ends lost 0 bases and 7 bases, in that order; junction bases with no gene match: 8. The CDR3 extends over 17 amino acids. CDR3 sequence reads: CASSLARRSSGGNEQFF. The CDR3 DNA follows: TGTGCCAGCAGTTTAGCGAGGAGGTCTAGCGGGGGGAATGAGCAGTTCTTC.

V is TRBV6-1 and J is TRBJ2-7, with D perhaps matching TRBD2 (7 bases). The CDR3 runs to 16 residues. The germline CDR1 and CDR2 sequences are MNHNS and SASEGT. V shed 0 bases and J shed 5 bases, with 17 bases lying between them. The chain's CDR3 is CASSEAQGGGGHEQYF. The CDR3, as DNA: TGTGCCAGCAGTGAAGCGCAAGGAGGCGGGGGCCACGAGCAGTACTTC.

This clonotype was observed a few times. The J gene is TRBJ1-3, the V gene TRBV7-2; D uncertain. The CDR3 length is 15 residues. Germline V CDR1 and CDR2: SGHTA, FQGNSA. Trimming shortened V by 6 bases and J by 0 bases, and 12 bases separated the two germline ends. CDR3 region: CASRSPGSSGNTIYF. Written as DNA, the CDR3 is TGTGCCAGCAGGTCTCCAGGAAGCTCTGGAAACACCATATATTTT.

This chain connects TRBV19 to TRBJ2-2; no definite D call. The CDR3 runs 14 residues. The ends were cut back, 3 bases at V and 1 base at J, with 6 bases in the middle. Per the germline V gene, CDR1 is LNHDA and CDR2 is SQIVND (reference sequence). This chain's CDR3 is CASSIFGNTGELFF. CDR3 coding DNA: TGTGCCAGTAGTATTTTCGGGAACACCGGGGAGCTGTTTTTT.

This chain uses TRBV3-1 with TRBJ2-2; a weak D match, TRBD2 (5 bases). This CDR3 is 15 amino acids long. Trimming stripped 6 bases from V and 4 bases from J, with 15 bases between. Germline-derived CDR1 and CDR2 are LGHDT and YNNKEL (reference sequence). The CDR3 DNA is TGTGCCAGCAGTCCGCGGGCTGTAGCCACCGGGGAGCTGTTTTTT. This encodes CASSPRAVATGELFF.

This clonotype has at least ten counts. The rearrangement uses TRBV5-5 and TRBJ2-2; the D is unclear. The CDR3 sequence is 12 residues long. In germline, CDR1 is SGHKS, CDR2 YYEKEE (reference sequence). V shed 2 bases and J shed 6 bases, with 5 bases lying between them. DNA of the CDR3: TGTGCCAGCAGCTTAGGGCCCGGGGAGCTGTTTTTT. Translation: CASSLGPGELFF.

The chain's CDR3 is CASSSRDRGEQYF. For the CDR3, the DNA is TGTGCCAGCAGCAGCCGGGACAGGGGCGAGCAGTACTTC. The gene calls are TRBV3-1 and TRBJ2-7; TRBD1 matches 10 bases. After removal of 5 bases from V and 6 bases from J, the junction contained 4 bases not matched to a gene. The CDR3 totals 13 residues. Germline lookup yields CDR1 LGHDT and CDR2 YNNKEL (reference sequence).

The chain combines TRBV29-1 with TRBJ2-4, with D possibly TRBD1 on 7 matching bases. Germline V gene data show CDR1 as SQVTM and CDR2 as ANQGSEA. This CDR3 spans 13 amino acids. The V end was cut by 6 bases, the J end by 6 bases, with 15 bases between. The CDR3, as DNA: TGCAGCGTGGGGACAGTCGGGGGAAACATTCAGTACTTC. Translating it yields CSVGTVGGNIQYF.

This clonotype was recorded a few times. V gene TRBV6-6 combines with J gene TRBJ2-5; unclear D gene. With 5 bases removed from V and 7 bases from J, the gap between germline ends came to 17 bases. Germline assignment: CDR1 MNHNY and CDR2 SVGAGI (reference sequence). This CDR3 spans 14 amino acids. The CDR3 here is CASSRDREPRTQYF. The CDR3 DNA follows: TGTGCCAGCAGTCGAGACCGAGAGCCCAGGACCCAGTACTTC.

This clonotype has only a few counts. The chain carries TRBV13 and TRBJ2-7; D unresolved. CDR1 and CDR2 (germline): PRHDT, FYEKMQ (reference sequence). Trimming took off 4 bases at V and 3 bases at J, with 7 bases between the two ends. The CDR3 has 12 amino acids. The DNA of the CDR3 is TGTGCCAGCAGCTCCTCTTTCTACGAGCAGTACTTC. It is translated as CASSSSFYEQYF.

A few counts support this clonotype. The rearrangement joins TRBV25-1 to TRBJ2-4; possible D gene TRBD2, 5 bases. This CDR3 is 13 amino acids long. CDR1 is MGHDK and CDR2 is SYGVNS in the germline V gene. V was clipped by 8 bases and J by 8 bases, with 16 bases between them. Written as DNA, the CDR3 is TGTGCCAGCTCCTCCCCCGGGCGGGACATTCAGTACTTC. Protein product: CASSSPGRDIQYF. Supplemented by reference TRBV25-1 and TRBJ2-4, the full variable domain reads EADIYQTPRYLVIGTGKKITLECSQTMGHDKMYWYQQDPGMELHLIHYSYGVNSTEKGDLSSESTVSRIRTEHFPLTLESARPSHTSQYLCASSSPGRDIQYFGAGTRLSVL.

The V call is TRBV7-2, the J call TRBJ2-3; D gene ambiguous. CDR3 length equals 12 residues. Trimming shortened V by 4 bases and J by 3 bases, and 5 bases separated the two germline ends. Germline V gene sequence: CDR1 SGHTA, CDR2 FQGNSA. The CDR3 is CASSSMTDTQYF. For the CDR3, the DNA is TGTGCCAGCAGCTCTATGACAGATACGCAGTATTTT.

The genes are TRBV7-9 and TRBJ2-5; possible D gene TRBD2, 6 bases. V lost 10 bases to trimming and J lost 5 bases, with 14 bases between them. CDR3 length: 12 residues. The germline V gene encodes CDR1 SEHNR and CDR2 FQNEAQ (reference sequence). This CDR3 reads CATTGEEETQYF. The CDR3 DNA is TGTGCCACCACGGGAGAGGAGGAGACCCAGTACTTC.

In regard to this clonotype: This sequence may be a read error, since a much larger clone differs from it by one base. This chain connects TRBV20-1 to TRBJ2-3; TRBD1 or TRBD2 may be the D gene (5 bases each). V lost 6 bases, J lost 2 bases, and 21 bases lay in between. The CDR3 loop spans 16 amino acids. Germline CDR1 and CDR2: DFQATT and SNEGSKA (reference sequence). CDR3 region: CSATRRDGINTDTQYF. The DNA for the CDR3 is TGCAGTGCCACACGAAGGGACGGAATAAACACAGATACGCAGTATTTT.

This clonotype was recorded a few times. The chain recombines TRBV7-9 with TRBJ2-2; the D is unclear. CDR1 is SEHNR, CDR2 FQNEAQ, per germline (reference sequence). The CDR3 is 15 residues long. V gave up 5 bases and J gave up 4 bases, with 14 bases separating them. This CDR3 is CASSPGSLITGELFF. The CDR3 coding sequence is TGTGCCAGCAGCCCCGGGTCCTTAATCACCGGGGAGCTGTTTTTT.

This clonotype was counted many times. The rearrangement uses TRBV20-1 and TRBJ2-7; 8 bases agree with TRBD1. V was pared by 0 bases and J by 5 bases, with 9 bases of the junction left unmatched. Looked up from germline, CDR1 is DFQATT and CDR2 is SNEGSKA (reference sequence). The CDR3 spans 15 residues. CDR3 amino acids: CSARDHGRGPDEQYF. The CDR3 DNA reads TGCAGTGCTAGAGATCATGGCAGGGGGCCCGACGAGCAGTACTTC.

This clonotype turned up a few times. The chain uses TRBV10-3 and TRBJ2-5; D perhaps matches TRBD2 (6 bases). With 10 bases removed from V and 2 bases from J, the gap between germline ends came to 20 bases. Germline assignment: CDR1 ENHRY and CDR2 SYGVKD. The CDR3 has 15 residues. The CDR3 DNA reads TGTGCCACGGGTCGGTCTCAGGCGGGACAAGAGACCCAGTACTTC. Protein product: CATGRSQAGQETQYF.

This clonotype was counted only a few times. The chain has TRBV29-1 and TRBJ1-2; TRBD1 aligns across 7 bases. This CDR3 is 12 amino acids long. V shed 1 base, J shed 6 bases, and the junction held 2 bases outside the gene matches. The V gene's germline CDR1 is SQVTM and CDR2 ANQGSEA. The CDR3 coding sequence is TGCAGCGTTGAAGTAGGGGGCCATGGCTACACCTTC. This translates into CSVEVGGHGYTF.

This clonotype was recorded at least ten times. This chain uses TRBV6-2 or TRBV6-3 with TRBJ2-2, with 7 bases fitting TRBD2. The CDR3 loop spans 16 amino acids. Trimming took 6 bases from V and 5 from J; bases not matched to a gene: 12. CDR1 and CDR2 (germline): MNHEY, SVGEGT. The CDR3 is CASRSLGGPDTGELFF. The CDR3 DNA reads TGTGCCAGCAGGTCTTTGGGAGGGCCGGATACCGGGGAGCTGTTTTTT.